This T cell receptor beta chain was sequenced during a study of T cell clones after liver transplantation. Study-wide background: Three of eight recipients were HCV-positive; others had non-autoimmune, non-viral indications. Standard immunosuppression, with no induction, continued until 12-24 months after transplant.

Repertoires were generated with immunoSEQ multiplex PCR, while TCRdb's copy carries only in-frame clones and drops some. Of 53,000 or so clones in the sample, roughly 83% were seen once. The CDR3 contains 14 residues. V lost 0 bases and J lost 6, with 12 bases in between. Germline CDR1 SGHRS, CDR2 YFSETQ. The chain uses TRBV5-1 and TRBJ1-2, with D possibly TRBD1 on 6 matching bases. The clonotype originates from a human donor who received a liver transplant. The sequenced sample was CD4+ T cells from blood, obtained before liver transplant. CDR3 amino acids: CASSLVQGIDGYTF. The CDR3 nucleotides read TGCGCCAGCAGCTTGGTTCAGGGGATTGATGGCTACACCTTC.